The 15 T cell receptor beta chains below were found in one sample sequenced in a study of beta chain features in type 1 diabetes. Expressed TCRB transcripts got sequenced, as all isolated RNA was reverse transcribed. Only in-frame clones appear in the TCRdb table, and some are missing; sequencing was by immunoSEQ multiplex PCR. The sample records some 190,000 clones, about 8% being singletons. Overall study results and limits: TCRB CDR3s were moderately but significantly shorter in Type 1 diabetes patients in all four CD4+ subsets.

Their antigen targets remain unknown. What was sequenced was central memory CD4+ T cells from blood. All receptors derive from a woman aged 40 to 50 with type 1 diabetes.

This clone was found once. The V and J genes are TRBV6-5 and TRBJ2-6, with a weak D call TRBD1 (6 bases). This CDR3 region has 15 residues. Germline V lookup: CDR1 MNHEY, CDR2 SVGAGI. V lost 6 bases, J lost 2 bases, and 11 bases lay in between. In DNA form, the CDR3 reads TGTGCCAGCAGCCTAACAGGGACTGGGGCCAACGTCCTGACTTTC. The encoded protein is CASSLTGTGANVLTF.

The chain joins TRBV7-2 to TRBJ1-1; D gene uncertain. Trimming pared 1 base from V and 9 bases from J, leaving 6 bases between. CDR3 length: 11 residues. The germline gives CDR1 SGHTA, CDR2 FQGNSA. CDR3 protein: CASSLGAKAFF. The CDR3 DNA sequence: TGTGCCAGCAGCTTAGGGGCGAAAGCTTTCTTT.

This clone was picked up a small number of times. This chain connects TRBV5-4 to TRBJ2-5, with TRBD1 matching 10 bases. The CDR3 is made up of 14 amino acids. CDR1 is SGHNT, CDR2 YYREEE, per germline (reference sequence). With V trimmed by 4 bases and J by 4 bases, 4 bases remained unmatched. CDR3 DNA sequence: TGTGCCAGCAGCCTCGGACAGGGGGGAGAGACCCAGTACTTC. Encoded protein: CASSLGQGGETQYF.

This clone was found a few times. This sequence joins TRBV5-1 and TRBJ2-1, with TRBD2 matching over 8 bases. Germline CDR1 reads SGHRS; CDR2 reads YFSETQ. The trim removed 7 bases at V and 1 base at J, leaving 7 bases unmatched. The CDR3 is 15 amino acids. The CDR3 DNA sequence: TGCGCCAGCTACCCCATAGCGGGGTCCTACAATGAGCAGTTCTTC. Protein product: CASYPIAGSYNEQFF.

The rearrangement uses TRBV30 and TRBJ2-5; the match to TRBD2 covers 7 bases. CDR3 length equals 13 residues. Losses at the gene ends were 0 bases for V and 7 bases for J; bases not matched to a gene: 5. CDR1 and CDR2 (germline): GTSNPN, SVGIG (reference sequence). The CDR3, as DNA: TGTGCCTGGAGTGTACGGGGGGAGGTGACCCAGTACTTC. Protein: CAWSVRGEVTQYF.

In its sample, this clone was seen a few times. At the DNA level, this CDR3 is encoded by other sequences in the same sample as well. The gene calls are TRBV4-2 and TRBJ1-2; tentatively, D is TRBD1 (5 bases). V gave up 3 bases and J gave up 8 bases, with 10 bases separating them. CDR3 length: 12 residues. Germline assignment: CDR1 LGHNA and CDR2 YNFKEQ. The CDR3 loop is CASSQGQGGYTF. The CDR3 DNA sequence: TGTGCCAGCAGCCAGGGCCAGGGAGGCTACACCTTC.

This clone has only a few counts. V usage is TRBV7-8 and J usage is TRBJ2-5; 12 nucleotides match TRBD2. The CDR3 contains 18 residues. V lost 5 bases and J lost 5; bases outside the gene matches: 15. Germline V gene lookup returns CDR1 SGHVS and CDR2 FQNEAQ. This CDR3 is CASSPLGLAGRRDETQYF. Here the CDR3 DNA reads TGTGCCAGCAGCCCCCTCGGACTAGCGGGGCGCAGGGACGAGACCCAGTACTTC.

The chain joins TRBV6-1 to TRBJ1-5, with a weak D call TRBD1 (5 bases). The CDR3 has 13 residues. V was pared by 4 bases and J by 7 bases, with 11 bases between. Germline CDR1 and CDR2: MNHNS and SASEGT. CDR3 DNA sequence: TGTGCCAGCAGTGTGGAGGGGTGGCAGCCCCAGCATTTT. This translates into CASSVEGWQPQHF.

This chain connects TRBV27 to TRBJ2-7, with D possibly matching TRBD1 (5 bases). The CDR3 is 15 residues long. V lost 1 base, J lost 6 bases, and 16 bases lay in between. CDR1 and CDR2 (germline): MNHEY, SMNVEV (reference sequence). CDR3 in DNA: TGTGCCAGCAGTTTATTGGCAGGGATAGGCCTCGAGCAGTACTTC. It is translated as CASSLLAGIGLEQYF.

This clone occurred a few times. Here the CDR3 DNA reads TGCAGCGTTGGAGGAGGGAGGTCCGCTGAAGCTTTCTTT. It encodes CSVGGGRSAEAFF. The chain has TRBV29-1 and TRBJ1-1; D remains ambiguous. V was trimmed by 4 bases and J by 6 bases, leaving 15 bases between them. Germline lookup yields CDR1 SQVTM and CDR2 ANQGSEA. CDR3 length equals 13 residues. Filled out from reference TRBV29-1 and TRBJ1-1, the complete variable domain reads SAVISQKPSRDICQRGTSLTIQCQVDSQVTMMFWYRQQPGQSLTLIATANQGSEATYESGFVIDKFPISRPNLTFSTLTVSNMSPEDSSIYLCSVGGGRSAEAFFGQGTRLTVV.

The chain uses TRBV6-5 and TRBJ1-4, with D unresolved. Trimming shortened V by 5 bases and J by 4 bases, and 14 bases separated the two germline ends. The germline V gene encodes CDR1 MNHEY and CDR2 SVGAGI. This CDR3 is built from 15 residues. The CDR3 coding sequence is TGTGCCAGCAGTCGGGAAGGCGCTAGTAATGAAAAACTGTTTTTT. Its protein is CASSREGASNEKLFF.

The chain links TRBV5-4 to TRBJ2-7; 9 positions agree with TRBD1. This CDR3 comprises 14 residues. The germline V gene has CDR1 SGHNT and CDR2 YYREEE (reference sequence). V lost 4 bases to trimming and J lost 3 bases; unmatched junction nucleotides: 5. Here the CDR3 reads CASSPGQGDYEQYF. The CDR3 bases are TGTGCCAGCAGCCCGGGACAGGGTGACTACGAGCAGTACTTC.

The chain employs TRBV18 and TRBJ1-5; perhaps TRBD1 as D (6 bases). This CDR3 is 14 amino acids long. Germline V CDR1 and CDR2: KGHSH, LQKENI. V was cut by 6 bases and J by 6 bases, with 15 bases left in between. CDR3: CASSPNRVGQPQHF. Here the CDR3 DNA reads TGTGCCAGCTCGCCGAACAGGGTTGGTCAGCCCCAGCATTTT.

This clone was detected a few times. The gene calls are TRBV28 and TRBJ2-2; TRBD1 agrees at 10 bases. The CDR3 has 15 amino acids. The germline CDR1 and CDR2 sequences are MDHEN and SYDVKM. V shed 3 bases, J shed 7 bases, and the junction held 5 bases outside the gene matches. Written as DNA, the CDR3 is TGTGCCAGCAGTTTTCGGGACAGGGGAATCGGGGAGCTGTTTTTT. Translation gives CASSFRDRGIGELFF.

This clone was seen a handful of times. The chain couples TRBV10-3 to TRBJ2-7; the D gene is possibly TRBD1 (5 bases). Germline V CDR1 and CDR2: ENHRY, SYGVKD. The CDR3 totals 13 residues. Trimming took off 10 bases at V and 4 bases at J, with 17 bases between the two ends. CDR3 residues: CATASRDGYEQYF. The CDR3 bases are TGTGCCACCGCCTCCAGGGATGGATACGAGCAGTACTTC.